This T cell receptor (beta chain) was identified during a study of T cells in Graves' hyperthyroidism and ophthalmopathy. It was RNA transcripts that yielded the amplified TCR beta CDR3 regions. First-round RT-PCR of the TCR CDR3 relied on the HTBI primer set. TCRdb ran MiXCR on the multiplex PCR reads and lists one entry per CDR3 protein. This sample has roughly 350,000 distinct CDR3 sequences, with approximately 14% found just once. On the basis of clinical symptoms, serum thyroxine and TRAb, thyroid ultrasound and orbital computed tomography, diagnoses were made. The sequenced sample was blood. The origin of this receptor is a woman between 40 and 55 years old with Graves' ophthalmopathy.

CDR3 sequence: CASSFSLPGFDGYTF. The CDR3 nucleotides read TGTGCCAGCAGTTTCTCCCTTCCGGGGTTTGATGGCTACACCTTC. The genes are TRBV2 and TRBJ1-2; D is ambiguous. Trimming took 5 bases from V and 6 from J, leaving 19 bases between them. CDR1 is SNHLY and CDR2 is FYNNEI in the germline V gene. The CDR3 loop spans 15 amino acids.